This T cell receptor beta chain was sequenced for a study of CD8 T cells in Susac syndrome. In blood CD8+ and CD4+ T cells, TCR beta underwent sequencing. Trimming at V came to 5 bases and at J to 0 bases, leaving 13 bases not matched to a gene. Germline lookup yields CDR1 SGHDN and CDR2 FVKESK. This CDR3 comprises 18 residues. A quantity of about 0.45 to 1 ug RNA underwent reverse transcription using random hexamers. MiXCR, run by TCRdb on the immunoSEQ multiplex PCR reads, gives a single entry per CDR3 protein. The profile shows fewer than 350,000 distinct CDR3 sequences, approximately 90% of them singletons.

The J gene is TRBJ2-1, the V gene TRBV14; 7 nucleotides agree with TRBD2. The TCR sequence derives from a human donor with multiple sclerosis. Sequences were obtained from CD8+ T cells from PBMCs. The CDR3 loop is CASSYSRGGRSSYNEQFF. In DNA form, the CDR3 reads TGTGCCAGCAGCTACTCTCGGGGAGGGCGGAGCTCCTACAATGAGCAGTTCTTC.